This TCR beta chain comes out of a study of blood T cell repertoires in COVID-19. Turning to the study itself: The United States, Italy and Spain supplied acute and convalescent COVID-19 samples.

This CDR3 region has 18 residues. J lost 5 bases, V lost 9 bases, and 19 bases had no gene match. Per the germline V gene, CDR1 is MDHEN and CDR2 is SYDVKM. The Seattle patients, enrolled during active infection, were followed longitudinally. Original analysis: Reference gene primer amplification gave estimated nucleated cell counts. Profiling relied on immunoSEQ multiplex PCR, and the TCRdb table lists in-frame clones only, not all of them. V, J and clone size are taken as reported in that table, and D and trimming were inferred from the DNA itself. The profile shows 350,000 to 450,000 clones, about 89% of them singletons. This clone was seen just once.

The source of this sequence is a woman in her sixties with COVID-19, enrolled during active disease. Source material: peripheral blood. The chain joins TRBV28 to TRBJ2-2; 9 nucleotides match TRBD1. The CDR3 spells CASKPLVPGTGRTGELFF. The DNA for the CDR3 is TGTGCCAGTAAACCTCTCGTACCGGGGACAGGGCGGACCGGGGAGCTGTTTTTT.